These T cell receptor beta chains were read from a single sample in a study of shared clonotypes between healthy human individuals. Assay used: immunoSEQ multiplex PCR; TCRdb lists only in-frame clones, some missing. The sample contains approximately 340,000 clones, roughly 70% of which appear only once. Sequencing was done on a sample of memory CD4+ T cells sorted from blood. These receptors were obtained from a man aged 30 to 45 in good health. CDR3s include the opening cysteine and the closing phenylalanine or tryptophan. Each record gives: clone size, J gene, D gene, V gene, CDR3 protein, CDR3 DNA. A D gene is named only where the DNA matches it firmly. The size of a clone is reported for some rows only, either as once, few or many, or as a class for expanded clones.

clone size: .; J gene: TRBJ2-7; D gene: .; V gene: TRBV28; CDR3 protein: CASSQGGGLSSYEQYF; CDR3 DNA: TGTGCCAGCAGTCAGGGAGGGGGCCTGAGCTCCTACGAGCAGTACTTC
clone size: .; J gene: TRBJ1-5; D gene: .; V gene: TRBV9; CDR3 protein: CASSPGAINQPQHF; CDR3 DNA: TGTGCCAGCAGCCCCGGGGCTATTAATCAGCCCCAGCATTTT
clone size: few; J gene: TRBJ1-2; D gene: TRBD1; V gene: TRBV6-1; CDR3 protein: CASSVTGQGGLSYGYTF; CDR3 DNA: TGTGCCAGCAGTGTAACGGGACAGGGAGGGTTGTCTTATGGCTACACCTTC
clone size: .; J gene: TRBJ2-5; D gene: .; V gene: TRBV25-1; CDR3 protein: CASSGGDRLVQETQYF; CDR3 DNA: TGTGCCAGCAGTGGGGGTGACAGGCTTGTCCAAGAGACCCAGTACTTC
clone size: .; J gene: TRBJ2-1; D gene: TRBD2; V gene: TRBV29-1; CDR3 protein: CSVEGLAGENEQFF; CDR3 DNA: TGCAGCGTCGAAGGGCTAGCGGGAGAGAATGAGCAGTTCTTC
clone size: .; J gene: TRBJ2-7; D gene: .; V gene: TRBV2; CDR3 protein: CASTIGQAYEQYF; CDR3 DNA: TGTGCCAGCACTATAGGGCAAGCCTACGAGCAGTACTTC
clone size: few; J gene: TRBJ2-3; D gene: .; V gene: TRBV29-1; CDR3 protein: CSVALAAQYF; CDR3 DNA: TGCAGCGTTGCTTTGGCCGCGCAGTATTTT
clone size: .; J gene: TRBJ2-1; D gene: .; V gene: TRBV7-2; CDR3 protein: CASSLATRRLGDEQFF; CDR3 DNA: TGTGCCAGCAGCTTAGCGACGCGCCGGCTTGGCGATGAGCAGTTCTTC
clone size: .; J gene: TRBJ2-3; D gene: .; V gene: TRBV6-6; CDR3 protein: CASSSGGLTQYF; CDR3 DNA: TGTGCCAGCAGTTCAGGGGGGTTGACGCAGTATTTT
clone size: .; J gene: TRBJ1-6; D gene: .; V gene: TRBV18; CDR3 protein: CASSPQSTRGNSPLHF; CDR3 DNA: TGTGCCAGCTCACCACAATCGACCCGGGGGAATTCACCCCTCCACTTT